The 8 T cell receptor beta chains given below trace back to one sample, sequenced in a study of CD8+CD57+ T cells in acquired aplastic anemia. Genomic DNA constituted the template upon which TCR beta VDJ and CDR3 profiling was performed. Via MiXCR, TCRdb re-called the reads, giving one row per CDR3 protein. This table has around 500,000 distinct CDR3 sequences, less than 35% appearing once. Patients chosen for sequencing had CD8+CD57+ cells that had expanded, as shown by flow cytometry. The sequenced material came from sorted CD4+, CD8+, or CD8+CD57+ T cells (not recorded which) from PBMCs. The receptors were gathered from a human donor with aplastic anemia.

This clonotype appeared many times. The CDR3 spells CASSRTGEAFF. The CDR3 nucleotides read TGTGCCAGCAGCCGAACGGGTGAAGCTTTCTTT. This chain connects TRBV7-9 to TRBJ1-1, with D uncertain. CDR3 size: 11 residues. Germline CDR1 SEHNR, CDR2 FQNEAQ (reference sequence). The germline V and J ends were trimmed by 5 bases and 7 bases, with 8 bases remaining between them.

The sample holds many counts of this clonotype. The chain has TRBV29-1 and TRBJ1-1; possible D gene TRBD1, 6 bases. This CDR3 comprises 13 residues. Trimming cost V 4 bases and J 0 bases, with 9 bases left between them. Germline CDR1 and CDR2: SQVTM and ANQGSEA. CDR3 loop: CSVAGVMNTEAFF. CDR3 bases: TGCAGCGTTGCAGGGGTGATGAACACTGAAGCTTTCTTT.

CDR3 sequence: CASSYRQGLGYNEQFF. CDR3 in DNA: TGTGCCAGCAGTTACCGCCAGGGACTAGGCTACAATGAGCAGTTCTTC. This rearrangement joins TRBV6-2 or TRBV6-3 to TRBJ2-1, with 8 nucleotides matching TRBD2. CDR1 and CDR2 from the germline V gene are MNHEY and SVGEGT. V gave up 2 bases and J gave up 3 bases; unmatched junction bases: 6. The CDR3 sequence is 16 residues long.

The V and J genes are TRBV19 and TRBJ1-2; D is undetermined. The CDR3 loop spans 14 amino acids. V was clipped by 11 bases and J by 2 bases, with 18 bases between them. CDR1 LNHDA and CDR2 SQIVND come from the germline V gene (reference sequence). The chain's CDR3 is CAWSRKGFNYGYTF. CDR3 bases: TGTGCCTGGAGTAGAAAGGGTTTCAACTATGGCTACACCTTC. The variable domain in full, completed from reference TRBV19 and TRBJ1-2, reads DGGITQSPKYLFRKEGQNVTLSCEQNLNHDAMYWYRQDPGQGLRLIYYSQIVNDFQKGDIAEGYSVSREKKESFPLTVTSAQKNPTAFYLCAWSRKGFNYGYTFGSGTRLTVV.

This chain uses TRBV12-3 or TRBV12-4 with TRBJ1-1, with unresolved D. Trimming cost V 6 bases and J 1 base, with 15 bases left between them. The CDR3 is 15 amino acids. CDR3 sequence reads: CASSQDEGPNTEAFF. Here the CDR3 DNA reads TGTGCCAGCAGCCAGGATGAAGGGCCGAACACTGAAGCTTTCTTT.

This clonotype was counted at least ten times. The J gene is TRBJ1-4, the V gene TRBV2, with 7 positions matching TRBD1. Trimming at V came to 4 bases and at J to 3 bases, leaving 5 bases not matched to a gene. This CDR3 contains 15 residues. Germline-derived CDR1 and CDR2 are SNHLY and FYNNEI. Here the CDR3 reads CASSVRGLANEKLFF. DNA of the CDR3: TGTGCCAGCAGTGTGAGGGGGCTGGCTAATGAAAAACTGTTTTTT.

The chain couples TRBV4-3 to TRBJ1-6, with D unresolved. The CDR3 loop spans 14 amino acids. Germline assignment: CDR1 LGHNA and CDR2 YSLEER. V lost 0 bases, J lost 9 bases, and 9 bases lay in between. The CDR3 coding sequence is TGCGCCAGCAGCCAAGAACCAGGCTTTTCACCCCTCCACTTT. Its protein is CASSQEPGFSPLHF.

This clonotype was found many times. The chain combines TRBV4-2 with TRBJ1-6; no definite D call. Germline V lookup: CDR1 LGHNA, CDR2 YNFKEQ. This CDR3 is built from 17 residues. V shed 4 bases and J shed 7 bases, with 20 bases lying between them. CDR3 nucleotide sequence: TGTGCCAGCAGCCCGGAATTACTCACCACACAGAATTCACCCCTCCACTTT. Translation: CASSPELLTTQNSPLHF.